A selection of T cell receptor beta chains follows, all from one sample in a study of shared clonotypes between healthy human individuals. Profiled with immunoSEQ multiplex PCR; TCRdb holds only in-frame clones, not every one. In the table there are under 2,000,000 clones, approximately 95% of which are singletons. The specimen was naive CD8+ T cells sorted from blood. The receptors were gathered from a man aged 18-30 years in good health. The CDR3 runs from the conserved cysteine through the conserved F or W. A D gene is named only where the DNA matches it firmly. Clone size appears in some rows only: once, few, many, or a class for an expanded clone.

v_call	d_call	j_call	clone_size	cdr3_nt	cdr3_aa
TRBV6-5	-	TRBJ2-1	-	TGTGCCAGCAGGGACGGGATCTCCTACAATGAGCAGTTCTTC	CASRDGISYNEQFF
TRBV14	-	TRBJ1-2	-	TGTGCCAGCAGCCCGGGAGTAGGGGGCTACACCTTC	CASSPGVGGYTF
TRBV4-1	-	TRBJ1-4	-	TGCGCCAGCAGCCAAGGACAAGATTTTGAAAAACTGTTTTTT	CASSQGQDFEKLFF
TRBV27	TRBD2	TRBJ2-1	-	TGTGCCAGCAGTGCCTATAGCGGGTTGGACAATGAGCAGTTCTTC	CASSAYSGLDNEQFF
TRBV5-5	-	TRBJ1-4	-	TGTGCCAGCAGCTTCTGGGGAGGGGAGGAAAAACTGTTTTTT	CASSFWGGEEKLFF
TRBV5-1	-	TRBJ1-2	once	TGCGCCAGCAGCTTGCTAGGAGACACTAACTATGGCTACACCTTC	CASSLLGDTNYGYTF
TRBV27	-	TRBJ1-1	once	TGTGCCAGCAGTCCCACACGGGCTTACACTGAAGCTTTCTTT	CASSPTRAYTEAFF
TRBV6-5	-	TRBJ1-2	-	TGTGCCAGCAGTTACTCGGCAGGGGAGGTAAACTATGGCTACACCTTC	CASSYSAGEVNYGYTF
TRBV2	-	TRBJ2-3	once	TGTGCCAGCAGTGAAGGGCGGGGTAAAGATACGCAGTATTTT	CASSEGRGKDTQYF
TRBV9	TRBD2	TRBJ2-1	-	TGTGCCAGCAGCGTTACTAGCGGGGGGGCCTGGTACAATGAGCAGTTCTTC	CASSVTSGGAWYNEQFF
TRBV5-1	-	TRBJ2-6	-	TGCGCCAGCAGCTCCAACAGAGATCCCTCTGGGGCCAACGTCCTGACTTTC	CASSSNRDPSGANVLTF
TRBV29-1	-	TRBJ1-1	once	TGCAGCGTCGTTGGACTGGCCACTGAAGCTTTCTTT	CSVVGLATEAFF
TRBV7-9	TRBD1	TRBJ2-1	-	TGTGCCAGCAGTACCGGGACAGGGTTGTACAATGAGCAGTTCTTC	CASSTGTGLYNEQFF
TRBV7-9	-	TRBJ1-6	-	TGTGCCAGCAGCTTAGGGGAAGGATATTCACCCCTCCACTTT	CASSLGEGYSPLHF
TRBV6-6	-	TRBJ2-7	-	TGTGCCAGCAGCCCCGAGGGAGGAGGGTCCTACGAGCAGTACTTC	CASSPEGGGSYEQYF
TRBV19	TRBD2	TRBJ2-5	-	TGTGCCAGTAGTATCGGGGGAGTAGCGGGAGTGTGGGAGACCCAGTACTTC	CASSIGGVAGVWETQYF
TRBV5-1	-	TRBJ1-2	-	TGCGCCAGCAGCGTGAACGCGCCCCCAGACGGCTACACCTTC	CASSVNAPPDGYTF
TRBV13	TRBD2	TRBJ2-1	-	TGTGCCAGCAGCTTAGGCCTCGGGACTAGCGGGAGCAATGAGCAGTTCTTC	CASSLGLGTSGSNEQFF
TRBV4-1	-	TRBJ2-2	-	TGCGCCAGCAGCCAACCCGGAGGGAGCGGGGAGCTGTTTTTT	CASSQPGGSGELFF
TRBV5-1	-	TRBJ2-5	-	TGCGCCAGCAGCTTGGGGATACAACAAGAGACCCAGTACTTC	CASSLGIQQETQYF
TRBV6-6	TRBD1	TRBJ2-2	-	TGTGCCAGCAGCCTCGGGACAGGGGGGACCACCGGGGAGCTGTTTTTT	CASSLGTGGTTGELFF
TRBV7-8	-	TRBJ1-2	once	TGTGCCAGCAGCGACCGGGACCGACCACTCTATGGCTACACCTTC	CASSDRDRPLYGYTF
TRBV6-1	TRBD1	TRBJ2-7	-	TGTGCCAGCAGGAGCCAAACAGGGACAGCCTACGAGCAGTACTTC	CASRSQTGTAYEQYF
TRBV30	TRBD1	TRBJ2-7	-	TGTGCCTGGAGTCCCCGGACAGGGAGGACCGAGCAGTACTTC	CAWSPRTGRTEQYF
TRBV9	-	TRBJ2-3	-	TGTGCCAGCAGCGTAGATACAGCTAGCACAGATACGCAGTATTTT	CASSVDTASTDTQYF
TRBV5-5	TRBD2	TRBJ2-7	-	TGTGCCAGCAGCTTGACCCCTAGCGGATTCTACGAGCAGTACTTC	CASSLTPSGFYEQYF
TRBV7-9	TRBD2	TRBJ2-1	-	TGTGCCAGCCGAAAAACGAGCGGGGCGAACAATGAGCAGTTCTTC	CASRKTSGANNEQFF
TRBV7-8	-	TRBJ2-2	-	TGTGCCAGCAGCTTAGAGACAGTGTACACCGGGGAGCTGTTTTTT	CASSLETVYTGELFF
TRBV7-2	TRBD2	TRBJ2-1	once	TGTGCCAGCAGCAAAACTAGCGGGGCTTACAATGAGCAGTTCTTC	CASSKTSGAYNEQFF
TRBV2	-	TRBJ1-1	-	TGTGCCAGCGATGGGGGCGGCTTGAACACTGAAGCTTTCTTT	CASDGGGLNTEAFF
TRBV5-6	-	TRBJ1-2	-	TGTGCCAGCAGCTTGACCCCCCAAATGTGGGGGTCAGAGATTGGCTACACCTTC	CASSLTPQMWGSEIGYTF
TRBV7-7	-	TRBJ2-5	-	TGTGCTAGCAGCCCCCGGGGAACCCTTCAAGAGACCCAGTACTTC	CASSPRGTLQETQYF
TRBV10-1	-	TRBJ2-7	-	TGCGCCAGCAGTTCGGACCTCTACGAGCAGTACTTC	CASSSDLYEQYF
TRBV10-1	-	TRBJ2-7	-	TGCGCCAGCATTCTTCTGGCTATCCGAGACTGTTCCTACGAGCAGTACTTC	CASILLAIRDCSYEQYF